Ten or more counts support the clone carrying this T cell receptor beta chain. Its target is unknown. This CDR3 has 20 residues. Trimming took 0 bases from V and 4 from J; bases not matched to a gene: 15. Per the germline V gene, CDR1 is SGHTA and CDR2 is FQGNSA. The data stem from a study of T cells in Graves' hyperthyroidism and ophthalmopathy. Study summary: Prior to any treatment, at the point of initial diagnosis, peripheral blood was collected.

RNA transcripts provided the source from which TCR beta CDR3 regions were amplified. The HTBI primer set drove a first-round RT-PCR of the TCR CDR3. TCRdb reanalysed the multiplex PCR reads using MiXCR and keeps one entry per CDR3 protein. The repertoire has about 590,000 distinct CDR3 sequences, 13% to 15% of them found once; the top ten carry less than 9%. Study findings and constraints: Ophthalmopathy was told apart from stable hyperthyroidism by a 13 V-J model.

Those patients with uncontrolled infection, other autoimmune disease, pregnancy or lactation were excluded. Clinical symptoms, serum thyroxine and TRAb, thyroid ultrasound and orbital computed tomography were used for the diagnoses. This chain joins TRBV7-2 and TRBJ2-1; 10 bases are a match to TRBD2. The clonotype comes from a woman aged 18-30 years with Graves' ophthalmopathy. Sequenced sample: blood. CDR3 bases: TGTGCCAGCAGCTTAGCGCCGCTAGCGGGAGTGAGGGTGGGATACAATGAGCAGTTCTTC. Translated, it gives CASSLAPLAGVRVGYNEQFF.